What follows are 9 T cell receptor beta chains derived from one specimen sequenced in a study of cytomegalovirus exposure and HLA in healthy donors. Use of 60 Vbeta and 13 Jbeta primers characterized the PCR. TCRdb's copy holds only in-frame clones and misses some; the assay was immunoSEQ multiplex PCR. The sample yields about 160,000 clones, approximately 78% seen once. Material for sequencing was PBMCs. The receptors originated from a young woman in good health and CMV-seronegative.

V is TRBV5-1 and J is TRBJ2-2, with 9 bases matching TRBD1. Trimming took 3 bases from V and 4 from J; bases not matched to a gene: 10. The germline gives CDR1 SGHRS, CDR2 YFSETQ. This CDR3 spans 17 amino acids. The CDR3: CASSSGVGTGTTGELFF. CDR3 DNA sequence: TGCGCCAGCAGCTCAGGTGTCGGGACAGGGACCACCGGGGAGCTGTTTTTT.

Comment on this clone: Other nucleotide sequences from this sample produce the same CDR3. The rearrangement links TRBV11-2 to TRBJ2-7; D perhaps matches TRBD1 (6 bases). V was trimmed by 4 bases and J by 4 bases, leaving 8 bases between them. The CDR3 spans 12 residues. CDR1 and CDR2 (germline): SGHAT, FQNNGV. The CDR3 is CASSSQGYEQYF. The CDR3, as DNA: TGTGCCAGCAGCTCACAGGGTTACGAGCAGTACTTC.

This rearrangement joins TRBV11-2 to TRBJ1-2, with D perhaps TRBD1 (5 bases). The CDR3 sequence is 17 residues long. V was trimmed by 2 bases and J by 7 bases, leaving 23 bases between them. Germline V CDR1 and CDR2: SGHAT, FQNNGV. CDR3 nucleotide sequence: TGTGCCAGCAGCTTAACACCCCCCGGGACGGGGACTTCTGGCTACACCTTC. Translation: CASSLTPPGTGTSGYTF.

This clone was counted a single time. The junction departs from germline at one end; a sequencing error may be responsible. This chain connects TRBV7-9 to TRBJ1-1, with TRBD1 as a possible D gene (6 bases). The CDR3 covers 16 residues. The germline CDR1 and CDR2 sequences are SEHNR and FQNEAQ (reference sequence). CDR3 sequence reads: CSSSLGGGGVTTEAFF. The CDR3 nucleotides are TGTTCCAGCAGCTTAGGAGGAGGGGGGGTAACTACTGAAGCTTTCTTT.

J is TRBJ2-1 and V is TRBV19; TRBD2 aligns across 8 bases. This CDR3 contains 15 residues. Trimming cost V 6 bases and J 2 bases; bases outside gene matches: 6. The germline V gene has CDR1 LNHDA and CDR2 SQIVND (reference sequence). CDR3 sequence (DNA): TGTGCCAGTAGACTAAGCGGGGGTCCCTACAATGAGCAGTTCTTC. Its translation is CASRLSGGPYNEQFF.

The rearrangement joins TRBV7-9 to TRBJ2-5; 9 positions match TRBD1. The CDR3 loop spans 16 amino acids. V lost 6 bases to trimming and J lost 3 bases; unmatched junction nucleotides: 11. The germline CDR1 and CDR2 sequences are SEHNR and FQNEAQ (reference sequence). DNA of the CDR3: TGTGCCAGCAGGATACACAGGGGGCGACCCGAAGAGACCCAGTACTTC. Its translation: CASRIHRGRPEETQYF.

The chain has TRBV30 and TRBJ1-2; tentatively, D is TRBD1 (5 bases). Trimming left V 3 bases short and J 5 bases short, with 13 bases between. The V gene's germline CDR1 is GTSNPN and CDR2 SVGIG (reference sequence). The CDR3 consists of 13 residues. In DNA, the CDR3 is TGTGCCTGGAGCGGGGGGTCTGGTTATGGCTACACCTTC. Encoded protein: CAWSGGSGYGYTF. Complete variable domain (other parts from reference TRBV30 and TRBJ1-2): SQTIHQWPATLVQPVGSPLSLECTVEGTSNPNLYWYRQAAGRGLQLLFYSVGIGQISSEVPQNLSASRPQDRQFILSSKKLLLSDSGFYLCAWSGGSGYGYTFGSGTRLTVV.

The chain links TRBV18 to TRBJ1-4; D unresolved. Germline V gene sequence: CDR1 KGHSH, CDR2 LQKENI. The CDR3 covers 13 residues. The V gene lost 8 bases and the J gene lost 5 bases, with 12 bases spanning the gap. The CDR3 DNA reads TGTGCCAGCGGTCCGACGGGGAATGAAAAACTGTTTTTT. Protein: CASGPTGNEKLFF. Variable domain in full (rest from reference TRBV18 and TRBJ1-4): NAGVMQNPRHLVRRRGQEARLRCSPMKGHSHVYWYRQLPEEGLKFMVYLQKENIIDESGMPKERFSAEFPKEGPSILRIQQVVRGDSAAYFCASGPTGNEKLFFGSGTQLSVL.

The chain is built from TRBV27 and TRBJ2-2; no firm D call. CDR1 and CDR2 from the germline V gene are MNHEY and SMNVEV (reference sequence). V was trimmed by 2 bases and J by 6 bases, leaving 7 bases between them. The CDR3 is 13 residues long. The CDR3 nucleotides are TGTGCCAGCAGTTTACATGTCCCCGGGGAGCTGTTTTTT. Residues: CASSLHVPGELFF.